This T cell receptor (beta chain) originates from a study of blood T cell repertoires in COVID-19. V was cut by 5 bases and J by 5 bases, with 9 bases left in between. This CDR3 comprises 13 residues. CDR1 and CDR2 from the germline V gene are LGHDT and YNNKEL (reference sequence). Participants spanned ages about 18 to 95 years and resided in 20 to 30 US areas. Authors' processing steps: For nucleated cells, counts were estimated from reference gene primer amplification. Sequencing used immunoSEQ multiplex PCR; TCRdb keeps in-frame clones, though not all of them. That table furnishes V, J and clone size, whereas the DNA furnished D and trimming. Of under 400,000 clones listed, about 88% are singletons.

The J gene is TRBJ2-2, the V gene TRBV3-1 (or the pseudogene TRBV3-2); a weak D match, TRBD2 (6 bases). The sequence was collected from a woman aged 25 to 39 who had been exposed to COVID-19. Sequencing used PBMCs or T cells enriched from blood (not recorded which). For the CDR3, the DNA is TGTGCCAGCAGCATGGGGACTACCGGGGAGCTGTTTTTT. As protein: CASSMGTTGELFF.